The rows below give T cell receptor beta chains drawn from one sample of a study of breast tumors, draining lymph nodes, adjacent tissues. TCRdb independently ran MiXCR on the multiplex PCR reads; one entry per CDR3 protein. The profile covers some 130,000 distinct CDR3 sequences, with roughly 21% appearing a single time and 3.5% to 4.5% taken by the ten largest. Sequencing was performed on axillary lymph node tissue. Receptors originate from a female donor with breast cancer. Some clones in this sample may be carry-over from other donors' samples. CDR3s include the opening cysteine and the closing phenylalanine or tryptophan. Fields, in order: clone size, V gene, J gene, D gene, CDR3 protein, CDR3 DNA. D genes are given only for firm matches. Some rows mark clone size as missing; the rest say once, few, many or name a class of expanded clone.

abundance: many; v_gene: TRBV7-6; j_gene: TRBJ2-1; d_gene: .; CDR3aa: CASSKTGTSYNEQFF; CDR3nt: TGTGCCAGCAGCAAAACAGGGACCTCCTACAATGAGCAGTTCTTC
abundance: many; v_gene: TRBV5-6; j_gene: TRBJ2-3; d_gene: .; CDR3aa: CASSLDLGILTQYF; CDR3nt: TGTGCCAGCAGCTTGGATCTGGGTATATTGACGCAGTATTTT
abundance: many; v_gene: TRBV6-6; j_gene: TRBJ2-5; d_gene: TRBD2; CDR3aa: CASSLSGGARETQYF; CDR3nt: TGTGCCAGCAGTTTGAGCGGGGGGGCTCGGGAGACCCAGTACTTC
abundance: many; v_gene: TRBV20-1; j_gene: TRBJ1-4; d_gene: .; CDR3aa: CSARDEGTAEKLFF; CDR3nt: TGCAGTGCTAGAGACGAAGGGACGGCCGAAAAACTGTTTTTT
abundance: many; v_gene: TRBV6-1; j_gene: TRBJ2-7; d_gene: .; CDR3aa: CASTPAVGQTEQYF; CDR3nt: TGTGCCAGCACCCCCGCGGTCGGACAGACCGAGCAGTACTTC
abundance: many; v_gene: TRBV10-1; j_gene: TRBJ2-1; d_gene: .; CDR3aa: CASSEVGSYNEQFF; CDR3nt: TGCGCCAGCAGTGAGGTCGGGTCCTACAATGAGCAGTTCTTC
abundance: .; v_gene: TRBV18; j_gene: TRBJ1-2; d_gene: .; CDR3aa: CASSPQMPGGGYGSTF; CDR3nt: TGTGCCAGCTCACCACAAATGCCAGGCGGAGGTTATGGCTCCACCTTC
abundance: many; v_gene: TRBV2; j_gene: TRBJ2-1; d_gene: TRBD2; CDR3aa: CASRTSGGAIYNEQFF; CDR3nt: TGTGCCAGCCGGACTAGCGGGGGGGCCATCTACAATGAGCAGTTCTTC
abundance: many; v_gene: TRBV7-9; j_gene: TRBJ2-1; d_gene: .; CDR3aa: CASSPDTGWPFF; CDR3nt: TGTGCCAGCAGCCCAGACACGGGGTGGCCGTTCTTC
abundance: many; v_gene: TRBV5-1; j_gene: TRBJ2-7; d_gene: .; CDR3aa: CASSLGRQAYEQYF; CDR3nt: TGCGCCAGCAGCTTGGGGAGACAGGCCTACGAGCAGTACTTC
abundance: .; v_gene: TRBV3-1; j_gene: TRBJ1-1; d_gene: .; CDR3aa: CASSQEPGWYTEAFF; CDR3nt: TGTGCCAGCAGCCAAGAACCAGGGTGGTACACTGAAGCTTTCTTT
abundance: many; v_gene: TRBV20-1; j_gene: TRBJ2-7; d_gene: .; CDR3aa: CSARTTGVYYEQYF; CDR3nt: TGCAGTGCTAGGACCACGGGGGTCTACTACGAGCAGTACTTC
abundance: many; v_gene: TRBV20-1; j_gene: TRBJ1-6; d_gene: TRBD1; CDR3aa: CSAPDRGGSPLHF; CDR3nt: TGCAGTGCCCCCGACAGGGGTGGATCACCCCTCCACTTT
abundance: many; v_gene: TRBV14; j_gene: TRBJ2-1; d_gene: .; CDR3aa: CASSQGVYEQFF; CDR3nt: TGTGCCAGCAGCCAAGGCGTGTACGAGCAGTTCTTC
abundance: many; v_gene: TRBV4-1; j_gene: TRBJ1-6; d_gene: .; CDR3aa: CASSQALTGAEIRPSPLHF; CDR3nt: TGCGCCAGCAGCCAAGCCTTAACAGGAGCAGAAATACGCCCTTCACCCCTCCACTTT
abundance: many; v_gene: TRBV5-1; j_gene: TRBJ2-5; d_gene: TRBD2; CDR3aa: CASSLGSSGSLETQYF; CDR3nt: TGCGCCAGCAGCTTGGGATCTAGCGGGAGTCTTGAGACCCAGTACTTC
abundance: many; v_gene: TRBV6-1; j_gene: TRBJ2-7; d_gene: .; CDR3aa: CASSEWPGDSYEQYF; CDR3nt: TGTGCCAGCAGTGAATGGCCCGGGGACTCCTACGAGCAGTACTTC
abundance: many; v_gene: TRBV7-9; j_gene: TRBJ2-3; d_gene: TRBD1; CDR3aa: CASSLSRDSDTQYF; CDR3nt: TGTGCCAGCAGCTTGTCCCGGGACAGTGATACGCAGTATTTT
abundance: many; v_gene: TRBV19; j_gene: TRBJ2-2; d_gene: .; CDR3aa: CASSILWDLGKLFF; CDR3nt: TGTGCCAGTAGTATTTTGTGGGATCTCGGGAAGCTGTTTTTT
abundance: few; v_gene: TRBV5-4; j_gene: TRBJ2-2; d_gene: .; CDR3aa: CASSFRGQGPTGELFF; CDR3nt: TGTGCCAGCAGCTTTAGGGGCCAGGGGCCCACCGGGGAGCTGTTTTTT
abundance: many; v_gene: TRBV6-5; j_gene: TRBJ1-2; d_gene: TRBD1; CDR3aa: CASRGTANNYGYTF; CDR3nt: TGTGCCAGCAGAGGGACAGCAAATAACTATGGCTACACCTTC
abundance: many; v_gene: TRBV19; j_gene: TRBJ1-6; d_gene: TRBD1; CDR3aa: CVLTGTGSPLHF; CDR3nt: TGTGTCCTGACAGGGACGGGGTCACCCCTCCACTTT
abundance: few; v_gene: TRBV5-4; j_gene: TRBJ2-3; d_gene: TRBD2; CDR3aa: CASSFPAGGFSTDTQYF; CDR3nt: TGTGCCAGCAGCTTTCCAGCGGGGGGGTTTAGCACAGATACGCAGTATTTT
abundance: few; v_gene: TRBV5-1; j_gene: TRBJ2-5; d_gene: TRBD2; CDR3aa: CASSRTSGMETQYF; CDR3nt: TGCGCCAGCAGCCGGACTAGCGGTATGGAGACCCAGTACTTC
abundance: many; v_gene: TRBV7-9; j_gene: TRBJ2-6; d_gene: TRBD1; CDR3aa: CASSQGQGNVLTF; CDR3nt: TGTGCCAGCAGCCAGGGACAGGGGAACGTCCTGACTTTC
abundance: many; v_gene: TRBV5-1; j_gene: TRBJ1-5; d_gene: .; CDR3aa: CASSLEGRGQPQHF; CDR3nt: TGCGCCAGCAGCTTGGAGGGCCGGGGGCAGCCCCAGCATTTT
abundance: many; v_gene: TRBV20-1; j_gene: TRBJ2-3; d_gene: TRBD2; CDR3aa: CSAQFSGGASDTQYF; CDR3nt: TGCAGTGCCCAATTTAGCGGGGGGGCTTCAGATACGCAGTATTTT
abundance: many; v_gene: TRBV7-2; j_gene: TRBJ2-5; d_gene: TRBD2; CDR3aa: CASSLAMREAIQETQYF; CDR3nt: TGTGCCAGCAGCTTAGCGATGCGGGAGGCTATCCAAGAGACCCAGTACTTC
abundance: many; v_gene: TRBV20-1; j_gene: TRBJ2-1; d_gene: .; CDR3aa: CSARDTDNDNEQFF; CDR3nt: TGCAGTGCTAGAGATACGGACAACGACAATGAGCAGTTCTTC
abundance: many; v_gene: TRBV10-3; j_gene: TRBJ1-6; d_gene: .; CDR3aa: CAISERASSDSPLHF; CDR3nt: TGTGCCATCAGTGAGAGGGCGTCGAGTGATTCACCCCTCCACTTT
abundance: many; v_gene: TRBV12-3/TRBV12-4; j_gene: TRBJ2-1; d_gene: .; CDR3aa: CASSLKGWDVYNEQFF; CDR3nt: TGTGCCAGCAGTTTGAAGGGGTGGGACGTGTACAATGAGCAGTTCTTC
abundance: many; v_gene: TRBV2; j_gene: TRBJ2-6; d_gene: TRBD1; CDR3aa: CASRQGDSGANVLTF; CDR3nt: TGTGCCAGCAGACAGGGGGACTCTGGGGCCAACGTCCTGACTTTC
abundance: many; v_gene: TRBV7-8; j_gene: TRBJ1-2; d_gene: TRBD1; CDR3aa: CASSLGQGSGGYTF; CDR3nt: TGTGCCAGCAGCTTAGGACAGGGGAGCGGTGGCTACACCTTC
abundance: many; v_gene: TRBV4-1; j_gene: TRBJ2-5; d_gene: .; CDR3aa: CASSQGAAQETQYF; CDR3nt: TGCGCCAGCAGCCAAGGGGCAGCGCAAGAGACCCAGTACTTC
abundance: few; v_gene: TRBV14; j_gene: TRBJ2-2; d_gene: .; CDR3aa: CASSTRSGAGELFF; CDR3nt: TGTGCCAGCAGCACCCGATCAGGGGCCGGGGAGCTGTTTTTT
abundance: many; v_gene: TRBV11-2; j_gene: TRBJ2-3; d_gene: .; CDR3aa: CASSSGSTGDTQYF; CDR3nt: TGTGCCAGCAGCTCTGGCTCTACCGGGGATACGCAGTATTTT
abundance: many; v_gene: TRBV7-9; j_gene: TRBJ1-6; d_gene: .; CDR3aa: CASSVNNSPLHF; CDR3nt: TGTGCCAGCAGCGTAAATAATTCACCCCTCCACTTT
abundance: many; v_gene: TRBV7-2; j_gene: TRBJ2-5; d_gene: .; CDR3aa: CASSLTRGAGEETQYF; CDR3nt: TGTGCCAGCAGCTTAACTCGCGGGGCAGGGGAAGAGACCCAGTACTTC
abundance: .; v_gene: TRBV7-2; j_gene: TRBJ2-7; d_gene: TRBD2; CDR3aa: CASSWGLAATYEQYF; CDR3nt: TGTGCCAGCAGCTGGGGACTAGCGGCCACCTACGAGCAGTACTTC
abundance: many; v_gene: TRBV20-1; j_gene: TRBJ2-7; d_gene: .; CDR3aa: CSARSSGMYEQYF; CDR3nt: TGCAGTGCTAGGAGCTCAGGGATGTACGAGCAGTACTTC
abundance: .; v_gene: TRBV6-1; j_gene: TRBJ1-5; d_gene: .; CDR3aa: CASSPQYWGTGNNQPQHF; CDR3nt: TGTGCCAGCAGTCCTCAATATTGGGGGACGGGGAATAATCAGCCCCAGCATTTT
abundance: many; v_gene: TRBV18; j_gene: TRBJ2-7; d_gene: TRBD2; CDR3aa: CASSPMGLAGVEQYF; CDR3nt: TGTGCCAGCTCACCTATGGGACTAGCGGGAGTCGAGCAGTACTTC
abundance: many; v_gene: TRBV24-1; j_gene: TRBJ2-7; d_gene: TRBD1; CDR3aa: CATSDFVQGSYEQYF; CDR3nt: TGTGCCACCAGTGATTTTGTACAGGGGTCCTACGAGCAGTACTTC
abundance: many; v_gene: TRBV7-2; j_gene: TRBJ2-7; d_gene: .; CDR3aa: CASSFRDGVYEQYF; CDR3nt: TGTGCCAGCAGCTTCCGGGACGGGGTCTACGAGCAGTACTTC
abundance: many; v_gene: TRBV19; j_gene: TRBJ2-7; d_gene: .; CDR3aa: CASSRIAVSEQYF; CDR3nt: TGTGCCAGTAGTCGGATAGCGGTCTCCGAGCAGTACTTC
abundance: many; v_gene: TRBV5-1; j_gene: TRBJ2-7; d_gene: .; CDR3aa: CASSLGRDQGHEQYF; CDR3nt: TGCGCCAGCAGCTTGGGCCGGGACCAGGGGCACGAGCAGTACTTC
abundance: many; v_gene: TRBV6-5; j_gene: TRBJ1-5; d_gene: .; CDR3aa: CASSYFQGDQPQHF; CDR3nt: TGTGCCAGCAGTTACTTCCAGGGTGATCAGCCCCAGCATTTT
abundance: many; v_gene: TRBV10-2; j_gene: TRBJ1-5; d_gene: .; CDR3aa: CASSGQGNQPQHF; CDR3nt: TGCGCCAGCAGTGGACAGGGCAATCAGCCCCAGCATTTT
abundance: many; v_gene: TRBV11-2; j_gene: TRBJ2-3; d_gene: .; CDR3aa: CASSSQLSTDTQYF; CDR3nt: TGTGCCAGCAGCTCCCAACTAAGCACAGATACGCAGTATTTT
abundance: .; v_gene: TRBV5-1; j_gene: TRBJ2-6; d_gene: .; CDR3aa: CASSTNPGTFGANVLTF; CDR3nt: TGCGCCAGCAGCACGAACCCCGGGACATTTGGGGCCAACGTCCTGACTTTC
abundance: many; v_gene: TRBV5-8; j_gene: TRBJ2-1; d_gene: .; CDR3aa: CASSLLWNEQFF; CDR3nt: TGTGCCAGCAGCTTGTTGTGGAATGAGCAGTTCTTC
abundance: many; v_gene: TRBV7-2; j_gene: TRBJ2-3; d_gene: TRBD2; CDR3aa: CASSLWVAGGDTQYF; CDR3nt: TGTGCCAGCAGCTTATGGGTAGCGGGGGGGGATACGCAGTATTTT
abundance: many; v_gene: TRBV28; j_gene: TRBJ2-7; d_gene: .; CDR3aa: CASRGSGGYYEQYF; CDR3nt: TGTGCCAGCAGAGGGAGTGGGGGATACTACGAGCAGTACTTC
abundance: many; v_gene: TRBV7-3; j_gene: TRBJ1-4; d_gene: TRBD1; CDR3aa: CASSHRQGIDEKLFF; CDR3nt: TGTGCCAGCAGCCACAGACAGGGTATAGACGAAAAACTGTTTTTT